This TCR beta chain was captured by sequencing in a study of cytomegalovirus exposure and HLA in healthy donors. Study-wide context: Among the approximately 370 donors who were genotyped, 81% fell in the genetic ancestry cluster that is associated with self-reported Caucasian donors. Findings of the study overall: Prediction of most subjects' HLA-A and HLA-B alleles by TCR beta sequences was reportedly accurate. Reports indicated that the classifier achieved high specificity and sensitivity in diagnosing cytomegalovirus status.

Use of 60 Vbeta and 13 Jbeta primers characterized the PCR. Assay used: immunoSEQ multiplex PCR; TCRdb lists only in-frame clones, some missing. The sample has 200,000 to 250,000 clones; more than 70% are singletons. Trimming cost V 8 bases and J 3 bases; bases outside gene matches: 5. Germline V gene sequence: CDR1 LGHNA, CDR2 YSLEER. The CDR3 runs 14 residues. CMV serostatus was not recorded for this donor. As to this clone: The antigen is not known.

The sequence derives from a human donor in good health. The gene calls are TRBV4-3 and TRBJ2-3; 10 positions match TRBD1. Sequenced: PBMCs. CDR3 sequence reads: CASSRTGGTDTQYF. CDR3 bases: TGCGCCAGCTCCCGGACAGGGGGGACAGATACGCAGTATTTT.